The sample holds one count of the clone carrying this T cell receptor (beta chain). The target antigen is unknown. After removal of 5 bases from V and 2 bases from J, the junction contained 8 bases not matched to a gene. The germline gives CDR1 SEHNR, CDR2 FQNEAQ (reference sequence). The length of the CDR3 is 15 residues. The sample is drawn from a study of identical twins. Study findings and constraints: Reduced insertions were recorded for abundant cord blood beta clonotypes, with no such pattern in memory repertoires. Cross-sectional statistics underpinned the conclusions; the same donors were not followed. Recombination models fit unrelated individuals' TCR alpha sharing but underestimated twins'.

Every one of the donors was a healthy Caucasian. TCRdb reprocessed the 5' RACE reads via MiXCR and lists one record per CDR3 protein. The table includes roughly 570,000 distinct CDR3 sequences, 9.6% detected once. Separately, the same data were catalogued under a study of yellow fever vaccine responses in identical twins.

This sequence originates from a woman between 18 and 29 years old in good health. The sample consisted of PBMCs. The chain couples TRBV7-9 to TRBJ2-5; 7 bases line up with TRBD1. The CDR3 sequence: CASSRQGMGQETQYF. The CDR3 nucleotides read TGTGCCAGCAGCCGACAGGGCATGGGTCAAGAGACCCAGTACTTC.